This passage covers 5 T cell receptor beta chains from one sample sequenced in a study of T cell responses to AZD1222 COVID-19 vaccine. Here immunoSEQ multiplex PCR was the method, and the copy in TCRdb shows in-frame clones only, minus some. The sample records 130,000 or so clones, around 92% being singletons. Sequenced here: peripheral blood, sampled 28 days after the second AZD1222 dose. These receptors came from an adult who received the AZD1222 COVID-19 vaccine.

The chain links TRBV10-3 to TRBJ2-7, with 8 bases matching TRBD1. This CDR3 region has 13 residues. Trimming removed 7 bases from V and 2 bases from J; junction bases left unmatched: 4. Germline values: CDR1 ENHRY, CDR2 SYGVKD. CDR3 DNA: TGTGCCATCACAGGGGGCGTTACCTACGAGCAGTACTTC. It specifies CAITGGVTYEQYF.

The V and J genes are TRBV24-1 and TRBJ1-5, with D possibly being TRBD1 (5 bases). Per the germline V gene, CDR1 is KGHDR and CDR2 is SFDVKD. The CDR3 length is 14 residues. Trimming took 5 bases from V and 2 from J, leaving 9 bases between them. CDR3 residues: CATSVGQGNQPQHF. The CDR3 bases are TGTGCCACCAGTGTGGGGCAGGGCAATCAGCCCCAGCATTTT.

The chain has TRBV29-1 and TRBJ2-2; a possible D gene is TRBD2 (6 bases). Trimming took off 7 bases at V and 3 bases at J, with 15 bases between the two ends. Germline lookup yields CDR1 SQVTM and CDR2 ANQGSEA. This CDR3 is 14 amino acids long. CDR3 nucleotide sequence: TGCAGCGGCCGGCGGGACGTTGACACCGGGGAGCTGTTTTTT. This gives the protein CSGRRDVDTGELFF.

The chain combines TRBV7-2 with TRBJ1-2; tentatively, D is TRBD1 (5 bases). V lost 5 bases and J lost 2, with 9 bases in between. The germline V gene encodes CDR1 SGHTA and CDR2 FQGNSA. The CDR3 covers 13 residues. As DNA, the CDR3 is TGTGCCAGCAGCCCCGACAGCAACTATGGCTACACCTTC. Translated: CASSPDSNYGYTF. Drawing the rest from reference TRBV7-2 and TRBJ1-2, the complete variable domain is GAGVSQSPSNKVTEKGKDVELRCDPISGHTALYWYRQSLGQGLEFLIYFQGNSAPDKSGLPSDRFSAERTGGSVSTLTIQRTQQEDSAVYLCASSPDSNYGYTFGSGTRLTVV.

The rearrangement links TRBV7-6 to TRBJ2-5; D may be TRBD2 (5 bases). The CDR3 extends over 15 amino acids. The germline V gene has CDR1 SGHVS and CDR2 FNYEAQ. V lost 5 bases and J lost 2, with 15 bases in between. This CDR3 is CASSPGNTGQETQYF. The CDR3 DNA reads as TGTGCCAGCAGCCCCGGGAACACGGGTCAAGAGACCCAGTACTTC.